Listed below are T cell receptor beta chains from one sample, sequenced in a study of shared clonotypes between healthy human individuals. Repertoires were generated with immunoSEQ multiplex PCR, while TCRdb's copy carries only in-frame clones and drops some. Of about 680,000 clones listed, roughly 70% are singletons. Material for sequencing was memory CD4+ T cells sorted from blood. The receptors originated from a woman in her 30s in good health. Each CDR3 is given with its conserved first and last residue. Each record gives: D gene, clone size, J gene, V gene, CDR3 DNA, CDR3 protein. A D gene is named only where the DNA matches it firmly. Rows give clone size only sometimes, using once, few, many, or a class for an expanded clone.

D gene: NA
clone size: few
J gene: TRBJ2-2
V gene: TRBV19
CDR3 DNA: TGTGCCAGTAGTCCAAGGGGGGTTTCAGCGAACACCGGGGAGCTGTTTTTT
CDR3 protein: CASSPRGVSANTGELFF

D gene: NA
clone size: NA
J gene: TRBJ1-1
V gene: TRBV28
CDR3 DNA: TGTGCCAGCAGTTCAGAAACGGACACCACTGAAGCTTTCTTT
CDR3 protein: CASSSETDTTEAFF

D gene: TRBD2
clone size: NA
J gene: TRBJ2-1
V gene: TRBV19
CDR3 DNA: TGTGCCAGTACCGAGACCGGGACTAACATCTACAATGAGCAGTTCTTC
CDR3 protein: CASTETGTNIYNEQFF

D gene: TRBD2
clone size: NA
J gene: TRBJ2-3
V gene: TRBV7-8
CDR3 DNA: TGTGCCAGCAGCCCTCCTCTGCGGGAGGGAATACATACGCAGTATTTT
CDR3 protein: CASSPPLREGIHTQYF

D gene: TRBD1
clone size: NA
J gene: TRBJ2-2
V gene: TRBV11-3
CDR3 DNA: TGTGCCAGCAGCCGAGGACAGGGTAGCACCGGGGAGCTGTTTTTT
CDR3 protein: CASSRGQGSTGELFF

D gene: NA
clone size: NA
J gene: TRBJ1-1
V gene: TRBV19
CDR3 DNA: TGTGCCAGTAGTATAATCGGGGTCCGAAACACTGAAGCTTTCTTT
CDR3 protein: CASSIIGVRNTEAFF

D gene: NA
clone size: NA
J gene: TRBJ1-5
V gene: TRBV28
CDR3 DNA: TGTGCCAGCAGTTTATGGGGCGGACCCAATCAGCCCCAGCATTTT
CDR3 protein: CASSLWGGPNQPQHF

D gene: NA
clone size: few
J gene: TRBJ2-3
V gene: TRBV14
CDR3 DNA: TGTGCCAGCAGCGACCCTTATGGGGGCAAGGATACGCAGTATTTT
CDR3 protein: CASSDPYGGKDTQYF

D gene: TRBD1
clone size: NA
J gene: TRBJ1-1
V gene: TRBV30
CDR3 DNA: TGTGCCTGGAGTAGGACAGGGGGCTACACTGAAGCTTTCTTT
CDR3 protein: CAWSRTGGYTEAFF

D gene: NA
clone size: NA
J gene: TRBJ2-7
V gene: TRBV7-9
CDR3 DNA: TGTGCCAGCAGCTTCGAGTCCATGGGAGGTGGAAGGCAGTACTTC
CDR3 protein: CASSFESMGGGRQYF

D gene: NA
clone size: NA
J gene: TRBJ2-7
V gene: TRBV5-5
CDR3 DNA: TGTGCCAGCAGCTTCCCCGCCAGGGGACATGGCGAGCAGTACTTC
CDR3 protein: CASSFPARGHGEQYF

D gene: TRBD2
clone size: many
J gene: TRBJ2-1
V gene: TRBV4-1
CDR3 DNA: TGCGCCAGCAGCACGACGGGACTAAAAAGCTCCTACAATGAGCAGTTCTTC
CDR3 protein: CASSTTGLKSSYNEQFF

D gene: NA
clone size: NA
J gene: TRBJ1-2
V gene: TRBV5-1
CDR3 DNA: TGCGCCAGCAGCTGGGGGGAAAATAACTATGGCTACACCTTC
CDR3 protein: CASSWGENNYGYTF

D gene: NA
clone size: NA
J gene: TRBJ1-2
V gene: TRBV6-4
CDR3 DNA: TGTGCCAGCAGTGACGCCCATTCGGGAATCAATGGCTACACCTTC
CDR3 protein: CASSDAHSGINGYTF

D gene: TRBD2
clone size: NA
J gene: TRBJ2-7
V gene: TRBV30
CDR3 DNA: TGTGCCTGGGGTACTAGCGGGATTGGCGAGCAGTACTTC
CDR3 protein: CAWGTSGIGEQYF

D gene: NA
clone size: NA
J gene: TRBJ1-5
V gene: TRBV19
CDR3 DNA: TGTGCCAGTAGTGACCAGAGTTATAATCAGCCCCAGCATTTT
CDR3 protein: CASSDQSYNQPQHF

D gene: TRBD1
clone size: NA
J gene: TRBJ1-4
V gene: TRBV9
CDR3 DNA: TGTGCCAGCAGCGTAGGGACAGGGGGTCACAATGAAAAACTGTTTTTT
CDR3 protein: CASSVGTGGHNEKLFF

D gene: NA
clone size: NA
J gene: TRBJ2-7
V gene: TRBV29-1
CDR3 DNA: TGCAGCGTTGATTCAGGGGCCGGCAACGAGCAGTACTTC
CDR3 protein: CSVDSGAGNEQYF

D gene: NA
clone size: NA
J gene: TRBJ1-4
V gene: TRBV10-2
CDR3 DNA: TGCGCCAGCAGTGAGATCAGGGGAAAACTGTTTTTT
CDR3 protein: CASSEIRGKLFF

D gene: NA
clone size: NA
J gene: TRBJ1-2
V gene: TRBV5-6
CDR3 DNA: TGTGCCAGCAGCTTGTTTGATAGGGTCTATGGCTACACCTTC
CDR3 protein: CASSLFDRVYGYTF

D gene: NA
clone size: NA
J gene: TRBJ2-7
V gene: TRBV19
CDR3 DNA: TGTGCCAGTATGGGGGCGCCCGTCTACGAGCAGTACTTC
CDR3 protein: CASMGAPVYEQYF

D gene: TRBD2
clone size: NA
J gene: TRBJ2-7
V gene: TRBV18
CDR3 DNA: TGTGCCAGCTCACCACGACAAGCGGGAGAGTCTTACGAGCAGTACTTC
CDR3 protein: CASSPRQAGESYEQYF

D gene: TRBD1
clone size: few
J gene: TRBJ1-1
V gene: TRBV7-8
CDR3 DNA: TGTGCCAGCAGCCCATCTCCAGGACAGGGCGTTGAAGCTTTCTTT
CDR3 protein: CASSPSPGQGVEAFF

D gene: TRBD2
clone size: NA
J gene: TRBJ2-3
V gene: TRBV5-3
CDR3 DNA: TGTGCCAGAAGCTTCGGTCTAGCGGGAGGGCCCGGCACAGATACGCAGTATTTT
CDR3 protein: CARSFGLAGGPGTDTQYF

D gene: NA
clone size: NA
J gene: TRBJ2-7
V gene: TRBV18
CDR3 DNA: TGTGCCAGCTCACCAGGGTATCCGTACGAGCAGTACTTC
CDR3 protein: CASSPGYPYEQYF

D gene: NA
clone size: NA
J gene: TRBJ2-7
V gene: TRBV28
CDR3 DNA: TGTGCCAGCAGCCCTGCCCCCTCCCGATGGGAGCTAGCCTACGAGCAGTACTTC
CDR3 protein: CASSPAPSRWELAYEQYF

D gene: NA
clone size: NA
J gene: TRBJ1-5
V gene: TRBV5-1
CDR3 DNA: TGCGCCAGCAGCCCCAGGACAGTACGTAATCAGCCCCAGCATTTT
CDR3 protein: CASSPRTVRNQPQHF

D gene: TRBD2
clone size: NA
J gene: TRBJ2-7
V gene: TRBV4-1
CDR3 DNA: TGCGCCAGCAGCCAAGTTACTAGCGGGAACTACGAGCAGTACTTC
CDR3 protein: CASSQVTSGNYEQYF

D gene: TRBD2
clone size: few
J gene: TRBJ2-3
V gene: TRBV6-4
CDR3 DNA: TGTGCCAGCAGGACTAGCGGGCCGATGTATTTT
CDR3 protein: CASRTSGPMYF

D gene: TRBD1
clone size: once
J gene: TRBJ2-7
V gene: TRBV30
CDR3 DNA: TGTGCCTGGGTCCACAGGGGTTCCTCCTACGAGCAGTACTTC
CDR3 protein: CAWVHRGSSYEQYF

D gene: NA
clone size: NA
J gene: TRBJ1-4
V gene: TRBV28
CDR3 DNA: TGTGCCAGCAGTACCGCAGGAACTAATGAAAAACTGTTTTTT
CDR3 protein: CASSTAGTNEKLFF

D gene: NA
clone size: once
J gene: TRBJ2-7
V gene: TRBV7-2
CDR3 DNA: TGTGCCAGCAGCGGTCCCGGCGGCCCCTACGAGCAGTACTTC
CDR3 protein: CASSGPGGPYEQYF

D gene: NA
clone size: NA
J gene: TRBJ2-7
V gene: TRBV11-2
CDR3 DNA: TGTGCCAGCAGCCCTCAGGGGGAGCAGTACTTC
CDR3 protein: CASSPQGEQYF

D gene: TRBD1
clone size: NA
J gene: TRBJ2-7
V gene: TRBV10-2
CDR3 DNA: TGCGCCAGCAGCCCTCGACAGGGTATGGGCGAGCAGTACTTC
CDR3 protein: CASSPRQGMGEQYF